This T cell receptor (beta chain) was documented in a study of blood T cell repertoires in COVID-19. The sample holds one count of this clone. Method: immunoSEQ multiplex PCR; TCRdb's copy keeps in-frame clones and lacks some. In the table there are 390,000 or so clones, roughly four fifths of which are singletons. The CDR3 runs 13 residues. Trimming removed 2 bases at V and 3 bases at J, with 8 bases between. Germline V CDR1 and CDR2: SGHVS, FQNEAQ. The TCR sequence derives from a woman between 45 and 60 years old who had recovered from COVID-19. The sequenced material came from PBMCs or T cells enriched from blood (not recorded which). The chain has TRBV7-8 and TRBJ2-7; D not resolved. CDR3 sequence: CASSLTRVYEQYF. In nucleotides, the CDR3 is TGTGCCAGCAGCTTAACTCGGGTCTACGAGCAGTACTTC.